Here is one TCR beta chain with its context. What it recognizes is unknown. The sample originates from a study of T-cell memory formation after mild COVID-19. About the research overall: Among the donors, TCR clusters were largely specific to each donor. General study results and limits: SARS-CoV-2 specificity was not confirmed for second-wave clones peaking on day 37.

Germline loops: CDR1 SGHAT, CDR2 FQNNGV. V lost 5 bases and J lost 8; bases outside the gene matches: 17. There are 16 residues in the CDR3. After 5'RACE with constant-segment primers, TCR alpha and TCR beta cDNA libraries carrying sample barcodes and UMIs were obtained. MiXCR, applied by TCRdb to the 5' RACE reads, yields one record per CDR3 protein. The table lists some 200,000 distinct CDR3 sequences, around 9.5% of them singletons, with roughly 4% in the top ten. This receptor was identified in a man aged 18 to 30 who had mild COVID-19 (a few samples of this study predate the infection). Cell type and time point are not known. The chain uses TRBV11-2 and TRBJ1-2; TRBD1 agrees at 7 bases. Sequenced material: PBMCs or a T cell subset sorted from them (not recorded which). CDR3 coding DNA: TGTGCCAGCAGCCATATGCAGGGACAGAAATCCCAAGGCTACACCTTC. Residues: CASSHMQGQKSQGYTF. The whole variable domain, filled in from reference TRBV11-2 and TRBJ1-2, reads EAGVAQSPRYKIIEKRQSVAFWCNPISGHATLYWYQQILGQGPKLLIQFQNNGVVDDSQLPKDRFSAERLKGVDSTLKIQPAKLEDSAVYLCASSHMQGQKSQGYTFGSGTRLTVV.